This T cell receptor (beta chain) was sequenced for a study of blood T cell repertoires in COVID-19 (dated by TCRdb to the early 2020s). At the level of the whole study: The collaborator samples originated in the United States, Italy and Spain and spanned the acute and convalescent phases of COVID-19. Subjects who had been exposed to COVID-19, were actively infected with it, or had recovered from it provided the deeply sampled blood TCRbeta repertoires that made up the dataset. The prospective study material was composed of cDNA or gDNA derived from T cells, B-cell-depleted T cells, or PBMCs. The repertoires were released in a freely available public database intended as a resource for research on the immune response to SARS-CoV-2. Where available, HLA class I and class II types were obtained from metadata supplied by the sample provider rather than from assay-based typing. Samples came from the ongoing ImmuneRACE study (first 160 participants) plus 1,254 subjects from 6 global collaborators. Sample metadata almost always included a de-identified subject ID, COVID-19 status, age in years and sex.

Samples from volunteer blood donors who had recovered from COVID-19 were contributed by a second Seattle source. The collaborating institutions used their own protocols to collect whole blood in K2EDTA tubes. Collaborator samples were shipped for TCRbeta analysis as frozen whole blood, isolated PBMCs, or DNA extracted from either sample type. Note on this clone: Which antigen it targets is not known. Base qualities are missing; no much larger clone stands one base away.

Including the terminal cysteine and phenylalanine, the CDR3 comprises 12 residues. This entry keeps only the CDR3 DNA: 36 bases, framed from base 1. V loses 2 bases of germline sequence and J loses 6 bases, and the interval between the two ends is 10 bases. Via the germline V gene (reference sequence), CDR1 is GTSNPN and CDR2 SVGIG. TCRbeta CDR3 regions were amplified from genomic DNA using the immunoSEQ Assay, a bias-controlled multiplex PCR. Regarding the original processing steps: The number of nucleated cells in each sample was estimated from the amplification of reference gene primers within the assay. To quantify the absolute abundance of each unique TCRbeta CDR3 rearrangement, sequence reads were collapsed and filtered. For each sample, productive Simpson clonality was calculated by taking the square root of Simpson's diversity index across productive rearrangements. The immuneACCESS repertoire file appears here via TCRdb, limited to in-frame rearrangements. These files lack a portion of the clones; in checked studies, under half of the deficit traces to unresolved V genes, and the cause of the others is not known. The V and J calls and the clone size are those of that table, but D and trimming were determined from the DNA. Counted in this sample were approximately 250,000 clones; about 79% of them appeared once. The leading ten clones occupy approximately 1.3% of the sample.

The research as a whole found: The quantity of clinical and demographic metadata differed by source and by participant and was supplied without curation.

The chain employs TRBV30 and TRBJ1-2; the D gene cannot be resolved reliably. The origin of this receptor is a middle-aged woman who had recovered from COVID-19. The sequencing input was peripheral blood. Here the CDR3 is given as CAWSPDTHGYTF. The DNA reads TGTGCCTGGAGTCCCGACACCCATGGCTACACCTTC.